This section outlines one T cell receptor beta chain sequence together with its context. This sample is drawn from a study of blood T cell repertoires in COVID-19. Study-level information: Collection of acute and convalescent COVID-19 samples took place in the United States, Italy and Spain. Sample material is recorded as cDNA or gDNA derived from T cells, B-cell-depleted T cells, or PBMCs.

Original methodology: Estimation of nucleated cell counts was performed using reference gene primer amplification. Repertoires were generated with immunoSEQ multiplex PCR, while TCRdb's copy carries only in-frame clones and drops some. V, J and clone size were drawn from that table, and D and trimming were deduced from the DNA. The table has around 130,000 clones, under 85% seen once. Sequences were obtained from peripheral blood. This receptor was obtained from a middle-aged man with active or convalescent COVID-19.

The CDR3: CASSQTGTTFSGANVLTF. CDR3 DNA: TGTGCCAGCAGCCAGACCGGGACAACGTTCTCTGGGGCCAACGTCCTGACTTTC. This chain links TRBV14 with TRBJ2-6, with a weak D call TRBD1 (6 bases). CDR1 is SGHDN, CDR2 FVKESK, per germline. The CDR3 length is 18 residues. V gave up 3 bases and J gave up 0 bases, with 15 bases separating them.